Here is one T cell receptor (beta chain) with its context. What it binds is not known. These data originate in a study of T-cell memory formation after mild COVID-19. Germline CDR1 reads MNHEY; CDR2 reads SVGAGI. Trimming left V 10 bases short and J 2 bases short, with 11 bases between. CDR3 length equals 13 residues. Using constant-segment primers, 5'RACE produced TCR alpha and TCR beta cDNA libraries carrying sample barcodes and UMIs. Via MiXCR, TCRdb re-called the 5' RACE reads, giving one row per CDR3 protein. This table has fewer than 500,000 distinct CDR3 sequences, roughly 23% appearing once. Notes on the study in general: The main location of contracting CD4+ clones was CM and EM, and that of contracting CD8+ clones was EMRA.

This sequence joins TRBV6-5 and TRBJ2-2, with a tentative D call TRBD2 (5 bases). The sequence came from an adult woman who had mild COVID-19 (a few samples of this study predate the infection). Cell type and time point are not known. The specimen was PBMCs or a T cell subset sorted from them (not recorded which). CDR3 in amino acids: CATDPGNTGELFF. The CDR3 DNA follows: TGTGCCACCGACCCGGGAAACACCGGGGAGCTGTTTTTT.